This T cell receptor beta chain was sequenced for a study of CD8 T cells in ankylosing spondylitis. Overall study findings and caveats: Ankylosing spondylitis blood seemed to carry a telltale TCR beta motif made of several highly homologous variants. From matched ankylosing spondylitis synovial fluid, disease-linked clones were reportedly recovered at significantly enriched levels.

The CDR3 is 14 residues long. Germline CDR1 is SGHTA and CDR2 is FQGNSA. Deletions cut 3 bases from V and 7 bases from J, with 16 bases between. This clonotype was recorded once. Its antigen is currently unknown. A quantitative 5'-RACE method, one with molecular barcodes, was used to make TCR beta libraries. TCRdb redid the calling of the 5' RACE reads with MiXCR, one entry per CDR3 protein. The table lists approximately 300,000 distinct CDR3 sequences, roughly 8% of them singletons. The sequence came from a male donor with ankylosing spondylitis. The chain has TRBV7-2 and TRBJ2-7; D perhaps matches TRBD1 (6 bases). The sequencing sample was made of blood, either unsorted or a sorted T cell fraction (not recorded which). The CDR3 DNA reads TGTGCCAGCAGCTTGGCAGGGGTATGGGAAGAGCAGTACTTC. Protein sequence: CASSLAGVWEEQYF.